These 29 T cell receptor beta chains share one sample of origin, sequenced in a study of shared clonotypes between healthy human individuals. The method was immunoSEQ multiplex PCR; TCRdb's version includes in-frame clones alone and lacks a portion of them. There are about 2.1 million clones in the sample; 85% to 95% occur only once, and around 1.7% lies in the top ten. Naive CD8 cells, CD45RO-negative and positively selected for CCR7, excluded terminally differentiated effector memory CD45RA+ cells. The sequenced material came from naive CD8+ T cells from PBMCs. The source is a man between 18 and 29 years old in good health. Some clones in this sample may be carry-over from other donors' samples.

This rearrangement joins TRBV27 to TRBJ2-7, with TRBD1 identical over 10 bases. Germline CDR1 MNHEY, CDR2 SMNVEV (reference sequence). CDR3 length: 20 residues. V lost 5 bases and J lost 3; bases outside the gene matches: 22. The CDR3 reads CASSPLQRTGGRSSDYEQYF. Here the CDR3 DNA reads TGTGCCAGCAGTCCACTGCAACGGACAGGGGGTAGATCTTCCGACTACGAGCAGTACTTC.

This chain connects TRBV6-1 to TRBJ2-7, with a tentative D call TRBD2 (6 bases). V was clipped by 8 bases and J by 2 bases, with 16 bases between them. The CDR3 length is 14 residues. The V gene's germline CDR1 is MNHNS and CDR2 SASEGT. The CDR3 DNA follows: TGTGCCAGCGGGGAGGCGGGAACGGCCTACGAGCAGTACTTC. It codes for CASGEAGTAYEQYF.

The chain joins TRBV5-1 to TRBJ2-7; tentative D call: TRBD1 (6 bases). The CDR3 has 16 amino acids. Germline loops: CDR1 SGHRS, CDR2 YFSETQ. With 7 bases removed from V and 3 bases from J, the gap between germline ends came to 23 bases. CDR3 coding DNA: TGCGCCAGCTCCGTGTCGGTGGACAGCACCGTCTACGAGCAGTACTTC. This codes for CASSVSVDSTVYEQYF.

This clone was found once. This specimen includes other DNA sequences encoding the same CDR3. The chain employs TRBV11-2 and TRBJ2-1, with 9 positions matching TRBD2. Trimming removed 5 bases from V and 4 bases from J; junction bases left unmatched: 3. This CDR3 contains 14 residues. Germline V gene lookup returns CDR1 SGHAT and CDR2 FQNNGV. The CDR3 loop reads CASSPTSGYNEQFF. The CDR3 DNA reads TGTGCCAGCAGCCCGACTAGCGGATACAATGAGCAGTTCTTC. Supplemented by reference TRBV11-2 and TRBJ2-1, the full variable domain reads EAGVAQSPRYKIIEKRQSVAFWCNPISGHATLYWYQQILGQGPKLLIQFQNNGVVDDSQLPKDRFSAERLKGVDSTLKIQPAKLEDSAVYLCASSPTSGYNEQFFGPGTRLTVL.

This chain connects TRBV9 to TRBJ2-1, with TRBD1 matching over 8 bases. The CDR3 extends over 14 amino acids. Losses at the gene ends were 4 bases for V and 5 bases for J; bases not matched to a gene: 5. Germline V gene data show CDR1 as SGDLS and CDR2 as YYNGEE. DNA for the CDR3: TGTGCCAGCAGCCCGACAGGGGTTGACAATGAGCAGTTCTTC. As protein: CASSPTGVDNEQFF.

The DNA for the CDR3 is TGTGCCAGCAGTGACTCGATAAGCACAGATACGCAGTATTTT. This gives the protein CASSDSISTDTQYF. The genes are TRBV6-4 and TRBJ2-3; no clear D. CDR1 is MRHNA and CDR2 is SNTAGT in the germline V gene. The CDR3 covers 14 residues. Trimming pared 0 bases from V and 0 bases from J, leaving 4 bases between.

The chain employs TRBV10-3 and TRBJ1-5; unclear D gene. The V end lost 4 bases, the J end lost 3 bases, and 10 bases lay between the germline ends. CDR3 length equals 14 residues. Germline V lookup: CDR1 ENHRY, CDR2 SYGVKD. CDR3 sequence reads: CAISGSGANQPQHF. In DNA, the CDR3 is TGTGCCATCAGTGGCAGCGGCGCCAATCAGCCCCAGCATTTT.

A note on this clone: Other DNA sequences of this sample code for an identical CDR3. The chain recombines TRBV28 with TRBJ2-7; 7 positions match TRBD1. CDR3 length: 14 amino acids. The junction had 3 bases not matched to a gene; V was cut back by 2 bases and J by 2 bases. Germline CDR1 is MDHEN and CDR2 is SYDVKM. CDR3 amino acids: CASSLAGGTYEQYF. The CDR3, as DNA: TGTGCCAGCAGTTTAGCAGGGGGTACCTACGAGCAGTACTTC. Filled out from reference TRBV28 and TRBJ2-7, the complete variable domain reads DVKVTQSSRYLVKRTGEKVFLECVQDMDHENMFWYRQDPGLGLRLIYFSYDVKMKEKGDIPEGYSVSREKKERFSLILESASTNQTSMYLCASSLAGGTYEQYFGPGTRLTVT.

The rearrangement uses TRBV27 and TRBJ2-1; 10 nucleotides line up with TRBD2. The CDR3 totals 13 residues. Germline CDR1 and CDR2: MNHEY and SMNVEV (reference sequence). The J segment lost 8 bases and the V segment lost 7 bases, leaving 5 bases of the junction unmatched. The CDR3 DNA sequence: TGTGCCAGCAAGGGACTAGCGTACGATGAGCAGTTCTTC. This encodes CASKGLAYDEQFF.

V usage is TRBV27 and J usage is TRBJ2-2, with unresolved D. Germline CDR1 MNHEY, CDR2 SMNVEV (reference sequence). The CDR3 has 13 amino acids. V was cut by 2 bases and J by 8 bases, with 9 bases left in between. Here the CDR3 reads CASSLRVVGELFF. The CDR3 bases are TGTGCCAGCAGTTTACGGGTGGTTGGGGAGCTGTTTTTT.

The J gene is TRBJ2-5, the V gene TRBV9; D gene unclear. The CDR3 runs 14 residues. CDR1 is SGDLS, CDR2 YYNGEE, per germline. V lost 0 bases and J lost 3, with 9 bases in between. The CDR3 region is CASSVANSKETQYF. CDR3 DNA sequence: TGTGCCAGCAGCGTAGCTAACAGCAAAGAGACCCAGTACTTC.

This chain links TRBV15 with TRBJ2-3, with 11 bases that match TRBD2. CDR3 length equals 14 residues. V trimming: 4 bases; J trimming: 5 bases; junction bases outside the gene matches: 2. CDR1 and CDR2 from the germline V gene are LNHNV and YYDKDF (reference sequence). CDR3 residues: CATSIGTSGDTQYF. DNA for the CDR3: TGTGCCACCAGCATAGGGACTAGCGGAGATACGCAGTATTTT.

This sequence joins TRBV2 and TRBJ2-7; D may be TRBD2 (7 bases). Germline loops: CDR1 SNHLY, CDR2 FYNNEI. The CDR3 is 15 residues long. V was pared by 3 bases and J by 2 bases, with 14 bases between. DNA for the CDR3: TGTGCCAGCAGTGAGTCAGGGGAGGGGACCTACGAGCAGTACTTC. Translation gives CASSESGEGTYEQYF.

The chain combines TRBV19 with TRBJ2-2, with 11 nucleotides matching TRBD2. The CDR3 consists of 18 residues. The germline gives CDR1 LNHDA, CDR2 SQIVND (reference sequence). The ends lost 3 bases at V and 1 base at J; junction bases unmatched: 7. The CDR3 is CASSMSLAGALNTGELFF. The CDR3 nucleotides are TGTGCCAGTAGTATGTCACTAGCGGGAGCCTTGAACACCGGGGAGCTGTTTTTT. The full variable domain, its missing parts supplied by reference TRBV19 and TRBJ2-2, is DGGITQSPKYLFRKEGQNVTLSCEQNLNHDAMYWYRQDPGQGLRLIYYSQIVNDFQKGDIAEGYSVSREKKESFPLTVTSAQKNPTAFYLCASSMSLAGALNTGELFFGEGSRLTVL.

The gene calls are TRBV5-1 and TRBJ2-1; 11 bases align to TRBD2. The CDR3 runs 17 residues. The germline gives CDR1 SGHRS, CDR2 YFSETQ. The ends lost 4 bases at V and 7 bases at J; junction bases unmatched: 13. DNA of the CDR3: TGCGCCAGCAGCCTTGGAGAACTAGCGGGAGATGGGAATGAGCAGTTCTTC. Its protein is CASSLGELAGDGNEQFF. The full variable domain, completed using reference TRBV5-1 and TRBJ2-1, is KAGVTQTPRYLIKTRGQQVTLSCSPISGHRSVSWYQQTPGQGLQFLFEYFSETQRNKGNFPGRFSGRQFSNSRSEMNVSTLELGDSALYLCASSLGELAGDGNEQFFGPGTRLTVL.

Remarks on this clone: Other nucleotide sequences in the sample specify the same CDR3. The rearrangement links TRBV27 to TRBJ2-7; D is possibly TRBD2 (5 bases). The length of the CDR3 is 13 residues. Germline V gives CDR1 MNHEY, CDR2 SMNVEV (reference sequence). Trimming left V 4 bases short and J 1 base short, with 8 bases between. DNA of the CDR3: TGTGCCAGCAGTTCCCGGGATTCCTACGAGCAGTACTTC. This sequence encodes CASSSRDSYEQYF.

This rearrangement joins TRBV5-1 to TRBJ2-5; TRBD2 aligns across 9 bases. Germline loops: CDR1 SGHRS, CDR2 YFSETQ. The CDR3 length is 15 residues. J gave up 4 bases and V 7 bases, and 11 bases lay outside the gene matches. CDR3: CASDAREGGRETQYF. CDR3 DNA sequence: TGCGCCAGCGACGCGCGGGAGGGCGGGAGAGAGACCCAGTACTTC.

This chain joins TRBV7-9 and TRBJ1-5; TRBD1 agrees at 11 bases. This CDR3 is 15 amino acids long. Per the germline V gene, CDR1 is SEHNR and CDR2 is FQNEAQ (reference sequence). J gave up 5 bases and V 5 bases, and 5 bases lay outside the gene matches. For the CDR3, the DNA is TGTGCCAGCAGCCAGGGACAGGGGGAATATCAGCCCCAGCATTTT. The encoded protein is CASSQGQGEYQPQHF.

This sequence joins TRBV2 and TRBJ1-4, with no clear D. CDR3 length: 12 residues. Germline V lookup: CDR1 SNHLY, CDR2 FYNNEI. Trimming took 0 bases from V and 10 from J, leaving 6 bases between them. The CDR3: CASSEAALKLFF. Written as DNA, the CDR3 is TGTGCCAGCAGTGAAGCCGCGTTAAAACTGTTTTTT. The full variable domain, in which reference TRBV2 and TRBJ1-4 provide the parts outside the CDR3, is EPEVTQTPSHQVTQMGQEVILRCVPISNHLYFYWYRQILGQKVEFLVSFYNNEISEKSEIFDDQFSVERPDGSNFTLKIRSTKLEDSAMYFCASSEAALKLFFGSGTQLSVL.

The chain links TRBV2 to TRBJ1-5; no clear D. This CDR3 has 16 residues. Trimming left V 0 bases short and J 0 bases short, with 9 bases between. Germline V gene lookup returns CDR1 SNHLY and CDR2 FYNNEI. The CDR3 DNA reads TGTGCCAGCAGTGAAGCGCTTTATCGTAGCAATCAGCCCCAGCATTTT. Translating gives CASSEALYRSNQPQHF.

The chain combines TRBV30 with TRBJ2-1, with 13 bases fitting TRBD2. The junction had 8 bases not matched to a gene; V was cut back by 5 bases and J by 10 bases. The germline gives CDR1 GTSNPN, CDR2 SVGIG (reference sequence). The CDR3 consists of 14 residues. CDR3 amino acids: CAWVPGLAGQEQFF. DNA for the CDR3: TGTGCCTGGGTTCCGGGACTAGCGGGACAGGAGCAGTTCTTC.

This chain joins TRBV4-1 and TRBJ1-2; D remains ambiguous. Between the trimmed V and J ends, which lost 2 bases and 1 base, there was a span of 8 bases. CDR1 MGHRA and CDR2 YSYEKL come from the germline V gene. The CDR3 is 14 amino acids. CDR3 sequence: CASSQLLYNYGYTF. CDR3 DNA sequence: TGCGCCAGCAGCCAATTATTGTATAACTATGGCTACACCTTC.

The chain carries TRBV15 and TRBJ2-7, with D tentatively TRBD2 (5 bases). In germline, CDR1 is LNHNV, CDR2 YYDKDF (reference sequence). The V end lost 5 bases, the J end lost 3 bases, and 8 bases lay between the germline ends. The length of the CDR3 is 12 residues. The CDR3 DNA sequence: TGTGCCACCAGCGGCGGGTTCTACGAGCAGTACTTC. Its protein product is CATSGGFYEQYF. The variable domain in full, completed from reference TRBV15 and TRBJ2-7, reads DAMVIQNPRYQVTQFGKPVTLSCSQTLNHNVMYWYQQKSSQAPKLLFHYYDKDFNNEADTPDNFQSRRPNTSFCFLDIRSPGLGDTAMYLCATSGGFYEQYFGPGTRLTVT.

The gene calls are TRBV4-3 and TRBJ2-7, with D perhaps given as TRBD1 or TRBD2 (5 bases each). Trimming took 6 bases from V and 5 from J, leaving 14 bases between them. This CDR3 spans 13 amino acids. The germline V gene has CDR1 LGHNA and CDR2 YSLEER. CDR3 amino acids: CASSAWDGDEQYF. In nucleotides, the CDR3 is TGCGCCAGCAGTGCTTGGGACGGAGACGAGCAGTACTTC.

The chain is built from TRBV10-3 and TRBJ2-7; 15 nucleotides agree with TRBD2. V dropped 4 bases and J dropped 2; count of bases not matched to a gene: 6. Germline V gene lookup returns CDR1 ENHRY and CDR2 SYGVKD. The CDR3 contains 17 residues. The CDR3 nucleotides are TGTGCCATCAGTGTCGGGACTAGCGGGAGGAATACCTACGAGCAGTACTTC. Amino acid sequence: CAISVGTSGRNTYEQYF.

With respect to this clone: The germline gene is not matched at one end of the junction; a read error may be the cause. The rearrangement joins TRBV25-1 to TRBJ2-1; D perhaps matches TRBD1 (7 bases). CDR3 length: 11 residues. Germline V CDR1 and CDR2: MGHDK, SYGVNS. CDR3 nucleotides: TGTGCCAGCACCCCAGGGGGGAGAATCCTCTTC. Translating gives CASTPGGRILF.

With regard to this clone: This sample also contains other DNA sequences that code for the same CDR3. The chain has TRBV7-9 and TRBJ2-7, with D hard to call. The CDR3 runs to 12 residues. V was trimmed by 1 base and J by 4 bases, leaving 5 bases between them. Germline loops: CDR1 SEHNR, CDR2 FQNEAQ (reference sequence). The CDR3 DNA follows: TGTGCCAGCAGCTTAGTTGGGTACGAGCAGTACTTC. Its protein is CASSLVGYEQYF.

The chain employs TRBV28 and TRBJ2-7; 8 bases fit TRBD2. Germline V lookup: CDR1 MDHEN, CDR2 SYDVKM. There are 17 residues in the CDR3. The V segment lost 3 bases and the J segment 2 bases; nucleotides outside the gene matches: 12. CDR3 nucleotides: TGTGCCAGCAGTTTTGCCGATGGCGGGAGGCTAACCTACGAGCAGTACTTC. Encoded protein: CASSFADGGRLTYEQYF.

This clone was picked up a small number of times. The chain recombines TRBV4-3 with TRBJ2-7; the D is unclear. The germline V gene encodes CDR1 LGHNA and CDR2 YSLEER. The CDR3 has 15 residues. Trimming cost V 0 bases and J 3 bases, with 12 bases left between them. The CDR3 DNA is TGCGCCAGCAGCCAAGATACCGGCCCCAACTACGAGCAGTACTTC. It codes for CASSQDTGPNYEQYF.